This T cell receptor beta chain was recovered during a study of blood T cell repertoires in COVID-19. Germline CDR1 LGHNA, CDR2 YSLEER. This CDR3 is built from 15 residues. V was clipped by 0 bases and J by 2 bases, with 9 bases between them. This clone was found once. In the study's own analysis: Reference gene primers were amplified, and this amplification served to estimate nucleated cell counts. Assay used: immunoSEQ multiplex PCR; TCRdb lists only in-frame clones, some missing. V and J calls and clone size are given by that table; D and trimming were obtained from the DNA. This sample carries 200,000 to 250,000 clones, 85% to 90% of them seen once, and the ten largest clones take less than 3.5%.

The TCR comes from a man younger than 40 with COVID-19, enrolled during active disease. The material sequenced was peripheral blood. This rearrangement joins TRBV4-3 to TRBJ2-3; D unresolved. The CDR3 nucleotides are TGCGCCAGCAGCCAAGACTGGCTCGCCACAGATACGCAGTATTTT. It encodes CASSQDWLATDTQYF.